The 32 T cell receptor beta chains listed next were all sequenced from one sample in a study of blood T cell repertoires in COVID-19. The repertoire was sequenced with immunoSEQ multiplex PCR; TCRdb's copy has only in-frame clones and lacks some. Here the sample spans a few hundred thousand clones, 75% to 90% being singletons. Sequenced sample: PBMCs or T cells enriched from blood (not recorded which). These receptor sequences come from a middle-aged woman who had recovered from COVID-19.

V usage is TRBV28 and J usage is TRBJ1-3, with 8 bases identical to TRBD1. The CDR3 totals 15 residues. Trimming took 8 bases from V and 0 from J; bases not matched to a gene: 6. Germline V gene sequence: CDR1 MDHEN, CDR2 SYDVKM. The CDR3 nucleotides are TGTGCCAGCTGCGACAGGGGATTCTCTGGAAACACCATATATTTT. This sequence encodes CASCDRGFSGNTIYF.

The CDR3 reads CASTLGGGSTSYEQYF. In nucleotides, the CDR3 is TGTGCCAGCACCCTAGGGGGCGGGTCTACCTCCTACGAGCAGTACTTC. The chain joins TRBV7-9 to TRBJ2-7, with 7 bases identical to TRBD1. With 7 bases clipped from V and 0 bases from J, the junction kept 12 bases outside the gene matches. Germline CDR1 SEHNR, CDR2 FQNEAQ (reference sequence). The CDR3 runs 16 residues.

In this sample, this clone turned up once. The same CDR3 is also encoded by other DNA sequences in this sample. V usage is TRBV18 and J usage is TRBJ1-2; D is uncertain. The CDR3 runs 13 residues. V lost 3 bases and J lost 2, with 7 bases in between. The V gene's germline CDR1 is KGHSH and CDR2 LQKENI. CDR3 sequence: CASSPDSNYGYTF. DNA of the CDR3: TGTGCCAGCTCACCGGACTCAAACTATGGCTACACCTTC.

The CDR3 loop reads CATSDLTGTGAFPDTQYF. In DNA form, the CDR3 reads TGTGCCACCAGTGACCTGACCGGGACAGGGGCCTTCCCAGATACGCAGTATTTT. This rearrangement joins TRBV24-1 to TRBJ2-3; TRBD1 agrees at 10 bases. The V gene end was trimmed by 4 bases and the J gene end by 4 bases; junction bases not matched to a gene: 13. The CDR3 covers 18 residues. CDR1 and CDR2 (germline): KGHDR, SFDVKD.

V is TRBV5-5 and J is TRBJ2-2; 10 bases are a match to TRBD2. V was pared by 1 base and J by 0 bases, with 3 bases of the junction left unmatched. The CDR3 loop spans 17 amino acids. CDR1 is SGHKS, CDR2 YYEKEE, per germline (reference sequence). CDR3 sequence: CASSLRGTSANTGELFF. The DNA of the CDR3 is TGTGCCAGCAGCTTGAGGGGGACTAGCGCGAACACCGGGGAGCTGTTTTTT.

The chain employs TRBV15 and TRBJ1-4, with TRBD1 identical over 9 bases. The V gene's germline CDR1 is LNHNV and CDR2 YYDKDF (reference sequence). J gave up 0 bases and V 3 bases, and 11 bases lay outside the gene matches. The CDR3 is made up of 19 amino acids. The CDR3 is CATSSPWGQGLTTNEKLFF. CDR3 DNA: TGTGCCACCAGCAGCCCGTGGGGACAGGGCCTTACAACTAATGAAAAACTGTTTTTT.

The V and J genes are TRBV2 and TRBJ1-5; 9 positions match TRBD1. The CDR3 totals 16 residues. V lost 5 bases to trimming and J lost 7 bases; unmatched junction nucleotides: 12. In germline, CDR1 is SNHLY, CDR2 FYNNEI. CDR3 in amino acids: CASSSTGQGSRQPQHF. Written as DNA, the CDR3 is TGTGCCAGCAGTTCGACCGGACAGGGGAGTCGGCAGCCCCAGCATTTT.

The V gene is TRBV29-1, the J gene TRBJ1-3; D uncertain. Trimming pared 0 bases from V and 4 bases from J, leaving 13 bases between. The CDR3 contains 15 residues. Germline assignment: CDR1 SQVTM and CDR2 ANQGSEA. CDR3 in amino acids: CSVEEAGNLGNTIYF. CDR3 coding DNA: TGCAGCGTTGAAGAGGCCGGGAATCTCGGAAACACCATATATTTT.

The CDR3 DNA reads TGTGCCAGTAGTCTCGGTGGGGTGGGGGCGAATCAGCCCCAGCATTTT. Its protein product is CASSLGGVGANQPQHF. The chain combines TRBV19 with TRBJ1-5; D is possibly TRBD1 (6 bases). The CDR3 contains 16 residues. V lost 5 bases and J lost 4, with 18 bases in between. Germline V gene data show CDR1 as LNHDA and CDR2 as SQIVND (reference sequence).

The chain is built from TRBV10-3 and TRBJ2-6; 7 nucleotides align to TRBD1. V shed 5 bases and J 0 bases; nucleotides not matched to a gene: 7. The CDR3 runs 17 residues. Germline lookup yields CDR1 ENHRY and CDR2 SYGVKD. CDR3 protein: CAISSRDRSSGANVLTF. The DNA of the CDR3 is TGTGCCATCAGTTCCCGGGACAGAAGCTCTGGGGCCAACGTCCTGACTTTC.

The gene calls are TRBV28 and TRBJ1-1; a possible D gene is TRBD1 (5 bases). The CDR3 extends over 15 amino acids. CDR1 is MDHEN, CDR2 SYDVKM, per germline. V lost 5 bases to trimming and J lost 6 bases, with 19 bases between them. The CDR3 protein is CASSRPGMGGAEAFF. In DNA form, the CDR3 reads TGTGCCAGCAGTCGACCAGGGATGGGTGGTGCTGAAGCTTTCTTT.

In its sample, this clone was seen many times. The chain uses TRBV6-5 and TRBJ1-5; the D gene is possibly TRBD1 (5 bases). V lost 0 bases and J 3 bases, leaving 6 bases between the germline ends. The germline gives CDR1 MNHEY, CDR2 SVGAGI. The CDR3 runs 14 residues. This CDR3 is CASSYSGANQPQHF. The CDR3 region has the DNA TGTGCCAGCAGTTACTCAGGGGCCAATCAGCCCCAGCATTTT.

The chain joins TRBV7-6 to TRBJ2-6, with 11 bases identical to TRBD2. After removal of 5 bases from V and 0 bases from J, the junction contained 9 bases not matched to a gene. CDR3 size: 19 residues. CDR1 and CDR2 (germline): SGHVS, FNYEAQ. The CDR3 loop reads CASSPQLAGASSGANVLTF. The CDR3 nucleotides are TGTGCCAGCAGCCCCCAACTAGCGGGAGCCTCCTCTGGGGCCAACGTCCTGACTTTC. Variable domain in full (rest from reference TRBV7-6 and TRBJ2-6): GAGVSQSPRYKVTKRGQDVALRCDPISGHVSLYWYRQALGQGPEFLTYFNYEAQQDKSGLPNDRFSAERPEGSISTLTIQRTEQRDSAMYRCASSPQLAGASSGANVLTFGAGSRLTVL.

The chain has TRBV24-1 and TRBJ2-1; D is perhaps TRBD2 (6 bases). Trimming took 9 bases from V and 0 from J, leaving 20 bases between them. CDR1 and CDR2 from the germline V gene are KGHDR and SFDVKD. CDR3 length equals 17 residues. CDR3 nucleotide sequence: TGTGCCACCCTTACCGGGGCGCGGGGCTCCTCCTACAATGAGCAGTTCTTC. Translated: CATLTGARGSSYNEQFF.

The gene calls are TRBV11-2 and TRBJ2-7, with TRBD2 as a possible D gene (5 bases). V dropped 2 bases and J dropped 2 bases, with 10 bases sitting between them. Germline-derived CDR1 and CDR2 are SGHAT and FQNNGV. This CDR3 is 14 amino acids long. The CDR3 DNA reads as TGTGCCAGCAGCTTACCGGGGAAGACCTACGAGCAGTACTTC. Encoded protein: CASSLPGKTYEQYF.

DNA of the CDR3: TGTGCCACCAGTAAGACTCGTCTTTTCACAGATACGCAGTATTTT. Amino acid sequence: CATSKTRLFTDTQYF. J is TRBJ2-3 and V is TRBV24-1, with D unresolved. The CDR3 spans 15 residues. Germline values: CDR1 KGHDR, CDR2 SFDVKD. V dropped 6 bases and J dropped 2 bases, with 14 bases sitting between them.

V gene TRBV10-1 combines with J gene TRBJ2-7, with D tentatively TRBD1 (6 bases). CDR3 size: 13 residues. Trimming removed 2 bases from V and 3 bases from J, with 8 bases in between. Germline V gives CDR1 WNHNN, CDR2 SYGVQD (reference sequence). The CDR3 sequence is CASSEQQGYEQYF. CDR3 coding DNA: TGCGCCAGCAGTGAGCAACAGGGCTACGAGCAGTACTTC.

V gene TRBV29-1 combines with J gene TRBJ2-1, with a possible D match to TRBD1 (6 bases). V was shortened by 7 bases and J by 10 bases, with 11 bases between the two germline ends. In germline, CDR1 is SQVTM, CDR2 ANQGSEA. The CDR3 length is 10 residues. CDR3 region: CSARGNEQFF. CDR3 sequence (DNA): TGCAGCGCGAGGGGGAACGAGCAGTTCTTC.

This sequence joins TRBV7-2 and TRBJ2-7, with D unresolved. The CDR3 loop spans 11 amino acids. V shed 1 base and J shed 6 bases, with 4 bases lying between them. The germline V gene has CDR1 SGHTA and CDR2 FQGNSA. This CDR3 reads CASSLEAEQYF. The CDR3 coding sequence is TGTGCCAGCAGCTTAGAAGCCGAGCAGTACTTC. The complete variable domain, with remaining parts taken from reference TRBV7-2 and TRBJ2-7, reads GAGVSQSPSNKVTEKGKDVELRCDPISGHTALYWYRQSLGQGLEFLIYFQGNSAPDKSGLPSDRFSAERTGGSVSTLTIQRTQQEDSAVYLCASSLEAEQYFGPGTRLTVT.

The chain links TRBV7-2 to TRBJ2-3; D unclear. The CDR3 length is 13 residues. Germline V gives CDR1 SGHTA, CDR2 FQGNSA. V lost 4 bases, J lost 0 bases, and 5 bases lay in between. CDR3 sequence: CASSSGSTDTQYF. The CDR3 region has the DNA TGTGCCAGCAGCTCGGGTAGCACAGATACGCAGTATTTT.

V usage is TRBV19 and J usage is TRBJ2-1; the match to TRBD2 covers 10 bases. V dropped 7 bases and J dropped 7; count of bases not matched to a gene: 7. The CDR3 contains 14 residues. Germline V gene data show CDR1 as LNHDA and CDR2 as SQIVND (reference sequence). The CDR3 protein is CASKSGRAGNEQFF. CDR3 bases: TGTGCCAGTAAAAGCGGGAGGGCCGGGAATGAGCAGTTCTTC. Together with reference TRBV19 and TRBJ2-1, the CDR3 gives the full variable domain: DGGITQSPKYLFRKEGQNVTLSCEQNLNHDAMYWYRQDPGQGLRLIYYSQIVNDFQKGDIAEGYSVSREKKESFPLTVTSAQKNPTAFYLCASKSGRAGNEQFFGPGTRLTVL.

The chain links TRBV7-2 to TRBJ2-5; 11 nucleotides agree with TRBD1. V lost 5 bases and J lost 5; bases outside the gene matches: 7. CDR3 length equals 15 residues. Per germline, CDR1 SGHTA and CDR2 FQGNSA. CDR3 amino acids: CASSVDRGLVETQYF. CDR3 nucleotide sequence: TGTGCCAGCAGCGTGGACAGGGGGCTGGTGGAGACCCAGTACTTC.

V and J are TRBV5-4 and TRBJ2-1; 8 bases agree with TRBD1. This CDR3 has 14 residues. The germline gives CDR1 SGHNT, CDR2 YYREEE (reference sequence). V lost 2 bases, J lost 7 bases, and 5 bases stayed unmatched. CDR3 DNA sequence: TGTGCCAGCAGCTTCCAGGGGGCCTGGAATGAGCAGTTCTTC. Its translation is CASSFQGAWNEQFF.

Written as DNA, the CDR3 is TGTGCCAGTAGTATGACAGAATATTACAATGAGCAGTTCTTC. Protein: CASSMTEYYNEQFF. This chain uses TRBV19 with TRBJ2-1, with D perhaps TRBD1 (5 bases). CDR1 is LNHDA and CDR2 is SQIVND in the germline V gene (reference sequence). The CDR3 extends over 14 amino acids. Trimming removed 3 bases from V and 4 bases from J, with 10 bases in between.

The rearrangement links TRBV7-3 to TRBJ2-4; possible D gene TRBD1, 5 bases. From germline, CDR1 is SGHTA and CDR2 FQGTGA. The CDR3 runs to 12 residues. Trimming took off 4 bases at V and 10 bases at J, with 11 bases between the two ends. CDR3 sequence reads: CASSSSDSIQYF. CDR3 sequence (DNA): TGTGCCAGCAGCTCCAGCGACAGTATTCAGTACTTC.

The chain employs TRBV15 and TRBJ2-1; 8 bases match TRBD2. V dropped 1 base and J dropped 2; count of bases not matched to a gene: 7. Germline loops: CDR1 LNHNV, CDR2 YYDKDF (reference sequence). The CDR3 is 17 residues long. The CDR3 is CATSRGRQRGPYNEQFF. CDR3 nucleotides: TGTGCCACCAGCAGAGGCCGGCAGCGGGGGCCCTACAATGAGCAGTTCTTC.

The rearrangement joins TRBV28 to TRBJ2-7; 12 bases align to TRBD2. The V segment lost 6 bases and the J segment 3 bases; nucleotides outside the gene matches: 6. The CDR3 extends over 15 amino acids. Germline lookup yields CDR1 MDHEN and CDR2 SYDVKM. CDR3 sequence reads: CASRATSGGLYEQYF. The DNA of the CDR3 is TGTGCCAGCAGGGCTACTAGCGGGGGGCTCTACGAGCAGTACTTC. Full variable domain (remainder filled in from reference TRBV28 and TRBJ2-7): DVKVTQSSRYLVKRTGEKVFLECVQDMDHENMFWYRQDPGLGLRLIYFSYDVKMKEKGDIPEGYSVSREKKERFSLILESASTNQTSMYLCASRATSGGLYEQYFGPGTRLTVT.

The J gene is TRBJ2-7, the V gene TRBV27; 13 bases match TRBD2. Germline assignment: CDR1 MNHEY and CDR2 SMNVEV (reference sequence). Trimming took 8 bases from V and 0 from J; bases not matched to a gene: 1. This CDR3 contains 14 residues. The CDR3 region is CASGTSGVSYEQYF. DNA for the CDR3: TGTGCCAGCGGGACTAGCGGGGTCTCCTACGAGCAGTACTTC.

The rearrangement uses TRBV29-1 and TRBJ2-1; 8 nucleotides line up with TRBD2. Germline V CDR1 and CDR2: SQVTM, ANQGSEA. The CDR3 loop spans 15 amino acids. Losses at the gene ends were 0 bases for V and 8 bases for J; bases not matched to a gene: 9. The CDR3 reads CSVEEPGGRRDEQFF. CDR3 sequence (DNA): TGCAGCGTTGAAGAACCGGGGGGGCGAAGAGATGAGCAGTTCTTC.

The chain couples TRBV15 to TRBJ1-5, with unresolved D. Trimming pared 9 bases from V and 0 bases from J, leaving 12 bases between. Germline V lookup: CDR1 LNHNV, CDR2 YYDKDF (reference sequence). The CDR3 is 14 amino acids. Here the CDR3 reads CATSSGYSNQPQHF. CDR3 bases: TGTGCCACGTCATCGGGATATAGCAATCAGCCCCAGCATTTT.

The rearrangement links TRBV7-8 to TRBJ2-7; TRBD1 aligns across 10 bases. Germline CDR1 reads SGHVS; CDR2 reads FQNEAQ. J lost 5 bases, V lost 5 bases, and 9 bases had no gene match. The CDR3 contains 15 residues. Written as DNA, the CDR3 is TGTGCCAGCAGCCCGGACCGGGACAGGGGTAACGAGCAGTACTTC. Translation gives CASSPDRDRGNEQYF.

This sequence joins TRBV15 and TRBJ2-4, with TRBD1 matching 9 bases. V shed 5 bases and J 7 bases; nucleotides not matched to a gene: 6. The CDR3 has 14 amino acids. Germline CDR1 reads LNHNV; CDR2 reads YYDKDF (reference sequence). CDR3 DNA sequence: TGTGCCACCAGCCAGGGACAGGGCGGCAACATTCAGTACTTC. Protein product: CATSQGQGGNIQYF.